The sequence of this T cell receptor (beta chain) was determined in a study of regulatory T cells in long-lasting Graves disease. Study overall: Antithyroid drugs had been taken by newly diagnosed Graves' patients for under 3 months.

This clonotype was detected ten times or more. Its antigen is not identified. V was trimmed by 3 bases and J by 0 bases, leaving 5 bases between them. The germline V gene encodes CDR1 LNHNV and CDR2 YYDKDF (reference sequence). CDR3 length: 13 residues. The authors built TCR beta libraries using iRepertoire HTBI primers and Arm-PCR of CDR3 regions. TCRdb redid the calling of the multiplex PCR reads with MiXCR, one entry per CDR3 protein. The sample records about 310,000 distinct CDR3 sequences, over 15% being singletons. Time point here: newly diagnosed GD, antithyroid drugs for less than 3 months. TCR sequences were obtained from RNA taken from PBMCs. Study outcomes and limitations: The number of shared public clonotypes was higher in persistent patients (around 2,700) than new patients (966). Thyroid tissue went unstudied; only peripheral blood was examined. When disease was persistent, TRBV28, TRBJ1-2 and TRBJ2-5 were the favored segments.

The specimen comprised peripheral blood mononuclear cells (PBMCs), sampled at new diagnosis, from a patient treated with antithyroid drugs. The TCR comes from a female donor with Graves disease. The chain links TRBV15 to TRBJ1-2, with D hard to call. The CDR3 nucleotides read TGTGCCACCAGCAGTCCAGCTAACTATGGCTACACCTTC. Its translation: CATSSPANYGYTF.